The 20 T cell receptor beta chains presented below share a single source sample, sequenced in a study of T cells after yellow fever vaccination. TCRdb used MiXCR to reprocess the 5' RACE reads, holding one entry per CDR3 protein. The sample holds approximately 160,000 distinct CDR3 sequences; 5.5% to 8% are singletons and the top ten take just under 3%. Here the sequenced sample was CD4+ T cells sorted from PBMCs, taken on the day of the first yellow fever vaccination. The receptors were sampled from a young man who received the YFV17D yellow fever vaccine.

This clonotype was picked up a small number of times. The CDR3 nucleotides read TGTGCCATCAGTCAATCCTATGGGGGGCTCACAGATACGCAGTATTTT. This encodes CAISQSYGGLTDTQYF. The chain couples TRBV10-3 to TRBJ2-3; D tentatively fits TRBD1 or TRBD2 (6 bases each). The V gene's germline CDR1 is ENHRY and CDR2 SYGVKD. With 5 bases removed from V and 2 bases from J, the gap between germline ends came to 17 bases. This CDR3 is 16 amino acids long.

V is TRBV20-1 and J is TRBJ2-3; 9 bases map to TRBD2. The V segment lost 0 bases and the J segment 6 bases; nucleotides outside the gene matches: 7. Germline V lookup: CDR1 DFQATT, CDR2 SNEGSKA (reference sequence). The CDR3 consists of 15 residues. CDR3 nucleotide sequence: TGCAGTGCTAGAGATAATCGCGGGGGGGCGGATACGCAGTATTTT. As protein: CSARDNRGGADTQYF.

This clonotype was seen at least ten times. CDR3 residues: CASSPGTVGGSPLHF. The CDR3 DNA sequence: TGCGCCAGCAGCCCCGGGACGGTCGGGGGTTCACCCCTCCACTTT. The V call is TRBV5-1, the J call TRBJ1-6, with D perhaps matching TRBD1 (5 bases). This CDR3 spans 15 amino acids. Germline-derived CDR1 and CDR2 are SGHRS and YFSETQ. The V gene lost 4 bases and the J gene lost 9 bases, with 17 bases spanning the gap.

CDR3 sequence reads: CASSSGNSGANVLTF. The CDR3 DNA reads TGTGCCAGCAGCTCAGGGAATTCTGGGGCCAACGTCCTGACTTTC. The V call is TRBV7-2, the J call TRBJ2-6; weak D call: TRBD1 (5 bases). V lost 4 bases, J lost 1 base, and 8 bases lay in between. The germline V gene encodes CDR1 SGHTA and CDR2 FQGNSA. This CDR3 comprises 15 residues.

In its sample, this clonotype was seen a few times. As DNA, the CDR3 is TGTGCCAGCAGCCTGACAGGGAAGGGCTACACCTTC. Its translation is CASSLTGKGYTF. This chain links TRBV5-6 with TRBJ1-2; 7 bases are shared with TRBD1. The length of the CDR3 is 12 residues. Looked up from germline, CDR1 is SGHDT and CDR2 is YYEEEE. J was trimmed by 8 bases and V by 4 bases; bases with no gene match: 5.

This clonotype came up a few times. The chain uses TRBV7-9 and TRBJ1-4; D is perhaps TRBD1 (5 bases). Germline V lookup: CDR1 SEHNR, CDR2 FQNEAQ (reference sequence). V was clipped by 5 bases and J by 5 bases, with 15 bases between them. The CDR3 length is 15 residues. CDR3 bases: TGTGCCAGCAGCCACCCCGGGACGGTGAATGAAAAACTGTTTTTT. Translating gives CASSHPGTVNEKLFF. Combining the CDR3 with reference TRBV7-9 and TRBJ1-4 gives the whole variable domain DTGVSQNPRHKITKRGQNVTFRCDPISEHNRLYWYRQTLGQGPEFLTYFQNEAQLEKSRLLSDRFSAERPKGSFSTLEIQRTEQGDSAMYLCASSHPGTVNEKLFFGSGTQLSVL.

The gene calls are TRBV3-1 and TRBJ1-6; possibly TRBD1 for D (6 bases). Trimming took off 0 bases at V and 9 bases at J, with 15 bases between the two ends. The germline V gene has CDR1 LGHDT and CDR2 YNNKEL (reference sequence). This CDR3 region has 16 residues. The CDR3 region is CASSQETAGALSPLHF. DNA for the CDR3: TGTGCCAGCAGCCAAGAAACGGCAGGGGCGCTTTCACCCCTCCACTTT. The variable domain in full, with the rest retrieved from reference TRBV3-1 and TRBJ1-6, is DTAVSQTPKYLVTQMGNDKSIKCEQNLGHDTMYWYKQDSKKFLKIMFSYNNKELIINETVPNRFSPKSPDKAHLNLHINSLELGDSAVYFCASSQETAGALSPLHFGNGTRLTVT.

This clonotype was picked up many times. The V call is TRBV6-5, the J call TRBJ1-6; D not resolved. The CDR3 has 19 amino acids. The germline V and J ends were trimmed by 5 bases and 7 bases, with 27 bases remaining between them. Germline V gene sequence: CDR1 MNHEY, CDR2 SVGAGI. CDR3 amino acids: CASSRGAGILLSPNSPLHF. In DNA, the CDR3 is TGTGCCAGCAGTCGCGGCGCGGGTATCCTTTTATCCCCCAATTCACCCCTCCACTTT.

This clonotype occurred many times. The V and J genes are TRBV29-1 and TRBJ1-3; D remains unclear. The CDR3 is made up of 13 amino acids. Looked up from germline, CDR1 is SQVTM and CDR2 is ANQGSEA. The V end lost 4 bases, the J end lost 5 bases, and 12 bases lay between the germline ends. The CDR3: CSVAEVGRNTIYF. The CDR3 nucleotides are TGCAGCGTTGCGGAAGTTGGAAGAAACACCATATATTTT.

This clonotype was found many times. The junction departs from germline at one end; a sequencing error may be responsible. CDR3 bases: TGTGCCAGCAGTGACTTAGGGGTGGGGATGGTCTTC. It is translated as CASSDLGVGMVF. The chain has TRBV6-4 and TRBJ2-1; D perhaps matches TRBD1 (5 bases). The germline V gene encodes CDR1 MRHNA and CDR2 SNTAGT. CDR3 length: 12 residues.

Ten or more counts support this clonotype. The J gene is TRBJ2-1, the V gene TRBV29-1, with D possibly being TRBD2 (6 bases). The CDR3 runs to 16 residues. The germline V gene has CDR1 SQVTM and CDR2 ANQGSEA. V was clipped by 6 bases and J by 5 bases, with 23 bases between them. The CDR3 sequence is CSVGGRQPGFNNEQFF. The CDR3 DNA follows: TGCAGCGTCGGAGGGAGACAGCCGGGGTTTAACAATGAGCAGTTCTTC.

The CDR3 sequence: CASSSTGAETQYF. The DNA for the CDR3 is TGCGCCAGCAGCTCGACAGGGGCAGAGACCCAGTACTTC. The chain carries TRBV5-1 and TRBJ2-5; 8 nucleotides match TRBD1. The length of the CDR3 is 13 residues. CDR1 is SGHRS, CDR2 YFSETQ, per germline. V shed 3 bases, J shed 4 bases, and the junction held 2 bases outside the gene matches.

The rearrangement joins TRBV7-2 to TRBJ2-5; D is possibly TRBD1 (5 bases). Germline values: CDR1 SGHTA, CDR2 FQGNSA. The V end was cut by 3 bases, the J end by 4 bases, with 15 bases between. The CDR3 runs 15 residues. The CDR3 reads CASSLQQVQRETQYF. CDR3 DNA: TGTGCCAGCAGCTTGCAACAGGTCCAGCGAGAGACCCAGTACTTC.

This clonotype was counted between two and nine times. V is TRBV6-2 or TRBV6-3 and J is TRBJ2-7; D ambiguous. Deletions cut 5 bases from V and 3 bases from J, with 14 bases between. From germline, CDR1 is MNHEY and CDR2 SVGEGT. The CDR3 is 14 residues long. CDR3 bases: TGTGCCAGCAGTGACCCGGGCATTAACTACGAGCAGTACTTC. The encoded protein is CASSDPGINYEQYF.

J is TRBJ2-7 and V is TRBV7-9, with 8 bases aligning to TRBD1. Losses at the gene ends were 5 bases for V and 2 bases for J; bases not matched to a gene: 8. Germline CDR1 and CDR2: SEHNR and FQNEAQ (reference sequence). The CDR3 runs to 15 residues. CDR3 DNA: TGTGCCAGCAGCGGCGGAGAGGACAGGGCCTACGAGCAGTACTTC. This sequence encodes CASSGGEDRAYEQYF.

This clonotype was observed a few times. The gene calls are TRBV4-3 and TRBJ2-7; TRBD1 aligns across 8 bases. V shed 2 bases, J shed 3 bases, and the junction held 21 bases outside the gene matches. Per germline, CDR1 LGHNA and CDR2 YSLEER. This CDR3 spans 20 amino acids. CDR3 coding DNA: TGCGCCAGCAGCCAAAGAGTTGGGGTAGGAGGGGAAGGACAGGGCTACGAGCAGTACTTC. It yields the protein CASSQRVGVGGEGQGYEQYF.

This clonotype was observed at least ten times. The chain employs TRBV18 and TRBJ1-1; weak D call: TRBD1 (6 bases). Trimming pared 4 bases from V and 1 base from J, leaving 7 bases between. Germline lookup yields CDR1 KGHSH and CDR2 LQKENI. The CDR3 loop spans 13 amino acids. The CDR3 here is CASSQGENTEAFF. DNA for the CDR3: TGTGCCAGCTCACAGGGGGAGAACACTGAAGCTTTCTTT.

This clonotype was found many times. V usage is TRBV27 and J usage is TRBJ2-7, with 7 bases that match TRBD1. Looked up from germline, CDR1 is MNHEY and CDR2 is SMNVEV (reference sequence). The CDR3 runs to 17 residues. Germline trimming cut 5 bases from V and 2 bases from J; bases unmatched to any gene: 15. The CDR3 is CASSPFLDRVGTYEQYF. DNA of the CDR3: TGTGCCAGCAGTCCGTTCCTTGACAGGGTCGGGACCTACGAGCAGTACTTC.

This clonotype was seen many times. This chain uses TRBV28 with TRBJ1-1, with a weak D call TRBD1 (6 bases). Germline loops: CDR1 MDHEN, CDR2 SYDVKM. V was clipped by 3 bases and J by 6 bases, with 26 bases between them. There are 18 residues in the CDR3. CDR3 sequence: CASSLPQLGHRGWAEAFF. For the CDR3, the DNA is TGTGCCAGCAGTTTGCCTCAACTGGGACATCGGGGATGGGCTGAAGCTTTCTTT.

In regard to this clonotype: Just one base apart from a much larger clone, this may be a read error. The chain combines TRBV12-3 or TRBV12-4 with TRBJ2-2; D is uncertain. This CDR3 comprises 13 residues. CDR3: CASSLQNTWELFF. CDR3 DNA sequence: TGTGCCAGCAGTTTACAGAACACCTGGGAGCTGTTTTTT.